This is a list of T cell receptor beta chains from one sample in a study of blood T cell repertoires in COVID-19. The repertoire was sequenced with immunoSEQ multiplex PCR; TCRdb's copy has only in-frame clones and lacks some. The sample comprises approximately 150,000 clones, more than 75% of which are singletons, and 8% to 9.5% rests with the top ten. Input material: peripheral blood. The receptors were gathered from a woman aged 70 to 79 with acute or convalescent COVID-19. CDR3s include the opening cysteine and the closing phenylalanine or tryptophan. Each record gives: clone size, V gene, J gene, CDR3 protein. Clone size, where shown, is once, few, many, or a class for clones that have expanded.

.,TRBV7-2,TRBJ2-1,CASSPGGGRTLFF
.,TRBV10-2,TRBJ1-6,CASRPGTENSPLHF
.,TRBV19,TRBJ1-1,CASSMLDRGGQTEAFF
.,TRBV10-1,TRBJ2-7,CASSEPATYSFYEQYF
.,TRBV30,TRBJ1-1,CAWSGRTVVNTEAFF
.,TRBV2,TRBJ2-1,CASNKDFSYNEQFF
.,TRBV7-8,TRBJ1-1,CASSRLDRNTEAFF
.,TRBV6-5,TRBJ1-5,CASRSGTGENQPQHF
once,TRBV12-5,TRBJ1-3,CASGLVTQTGYSGNTIYF
.,TRBV30,TRBJ2-1,CAWSVGTPYNEQFF
.,TRBV6-1,TRBJ2-7,CASSTGAGGLYEQYF
.,TRBV2,TRBJ2-7,CASSDSGSSYEQYF
once,TRBV30,TRBJ1-4,CAWSLGTGETNEKLFF
once,TRBV6-2/TRBV6-3,TRBJ2-1,CASSFSGRAAEQFF
once,TRBV6-6,TRBJ2-7,CASRKDSSYEQYF
.,TRBV5-5,TRBJ1-2,CASTVGAGGNYGYTF
few,TRBV6-5,TRBJ2-3,CASSYTGGSADTQYF
few,TRBV6-1,TRBJ2-1,CASSSSGDKFF
.,TRBV16,TRBJ2-1,CASSQSVLAGGNEQFF
few,TRBV6-2/TRBV6-3,TRBJ2-7,CASSLDWSSYEQYF
.,TRBV18,TRBJ2-7,CASSPRTGFYEQYF
.,TRBV6-5,TRBJ1-6,CASSYSDRGKTPLHF
.,TRBV12-3/TRBV12-4,TRBJ1-6,CASSLGAETPLHF
.,TRBV9,TRBJ1-1,CASSGGQGNTEAFF
.,TRBV3-1/TRBV3-2,TRBJ1-3,CASSASSGNTIYF
.,TRBV27,TRBJ2-1,CASSLLGGSSYNEQFF
.,TRBV6-1,TRBJ2-3,CASSEFGSGSGSTDTQYF
few,TRBV3-1/TRBV3-2,TRBJ2-1,CASSQGTPKGEQFF
once,TRBV18,TRBJ2-7,CASSPGTGGYEQYF
.,TRBV7-9,TRBJ2-7,CASSSPQGLSYEQYF
few,TRBV28,TRBJ1-5,CASGRGQGWGNQPQHF
.,TRBV5-6,TRBJ1-2,CASGDPGTARSYTF